This record concerns one T cell receptor (beta chain) sequence. These data are taken from a study of blood T cell repertoires in COVID-19. Per the original data handling: Counts of nucleated cells, estimated from reference gene primer amplification, were obtained. The assay was immunoSEQ multiplex PCR, and TCRdb's table has in-frame clones only and misses some. That table supplies the V and J calls and clone size; D and trimming were determined from the DNA. Here the sample spans fewer than 300,000 clones, around 82% being singletons. Germline V gene lookup returns CDR1 SGHVS and CDR2 FQNEAQ. CDR3 length: 15 amino acids. J lost 7 bases, V lost 5 bases, and 11 bases had no gene match.

Sequenced material: peripheral blood. The chain couples TRBV7-8 to TRBJ1-2, with 9 positions matching TRBD1. The sequence was obtained from a woman in her late teens or twenties with acute or convalescent COVID-19. The CDR3 nucleotides read TGTGCCAGCAGCGCCCAGGGACAGGGAATAGGTGGCTACACCTTC. It yields the protein CASSAQGQGIGGYTF. Variable domain in full (rest from reference TRBV7-8 and TRBJ1-2): GAGVSQSPRYKVAKRGQDVALRCDPISGHVSLFWYQQALGQGPEFLTYFQNEAQLDKSGLPSDRFFAERPEGSVSTLKIQRTQQEDSAVYLCASSAQGQGIGGYTFGSGTRLTVV.